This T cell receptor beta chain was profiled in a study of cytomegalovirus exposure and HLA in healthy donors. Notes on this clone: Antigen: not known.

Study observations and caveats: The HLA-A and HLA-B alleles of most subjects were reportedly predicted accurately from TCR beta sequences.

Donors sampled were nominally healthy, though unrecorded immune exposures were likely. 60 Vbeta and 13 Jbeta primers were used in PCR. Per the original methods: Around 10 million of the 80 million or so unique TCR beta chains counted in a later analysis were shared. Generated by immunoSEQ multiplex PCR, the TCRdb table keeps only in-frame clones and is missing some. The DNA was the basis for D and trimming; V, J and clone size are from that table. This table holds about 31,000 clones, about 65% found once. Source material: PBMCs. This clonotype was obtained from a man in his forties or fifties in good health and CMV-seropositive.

The CDR3 DNA follows: TGTGCCAGCAGCGTAGGCAGCTCTGGAAACACCATATATTTT. Protein: CASSVGSSGNTIYF. The chain carries TRBV9 and TRBJ1-3; D is ambiguous. The CDR3 totals 14 residues. Germline V gene sequence: CDR1 SGDLS, CDR2 YYNGEE. Trimming removed 0 bases at V and 0 bases at J, with 4 bases between.